This TCR beta chain originates from a study of blood T cell repertoires in COVID-19. At the level of the study: Specimens from acute and convalescent COVID-19 originated in the United States, Italy and Spain. PBMCs, B-cell-depleted T cells, or T cells provided the cDNA or gDNA that made up the material.

Produced via immunoSEQ multiplex PCR; TCRdb's table is partial and in-frame only. The repertoire holds 90,000 to 100,000 clones, with around 88% as singletons. CDR3 length: 18 residues. Germline lookup yields CDR1 MGHRA and CDR2 YSYEKL. Between the trimmed V and J ends, which lost 0 bases and 4 bases, there was a span of 19 bases. The clonotype comes from a man of 80 years or more with acute or convalescent COVID-19. The chain links TRBV4-1 to TRBJ1-3; D remains unclear. The sample was peripheral blood. CDR3 nucleotide sequence: TGCGCCAGCAGCCAAGATAAGCCAGGCCCGGGAAGCGGAAACACCATATATTTT. Translation: CASSQDKPGPGSGNTIYF.